This is a list of T cell receptor beta chains from one sample in a study of blood T cell repertoires in COVID-19. The table came from immunoSEQ multiplex PCR; TCRdb's copy has only in-frame clones and leaves some out. The sample has around 28,000 clones; approximately 88% are singletons. What was sequenced was peripheral blood. The origin of the receptors is a human donor in a cohort sampled during active COVID-19. CDR3s include the opening cysteine and the closing phenylalanine or tryptophan. The D gene is left open where the match is weak. A row's size may be missing; if present it is once, few, many or a size class.

>NA|TRBV28|TRBJ1-5|NA
CASRQGPYSNQPQHF
TGTGCCAGCAGGCAGGGCCCCTATAGCAATCAGCCCCAGCATTTT
>NA|TRBV28|TRBJ2-7|NA
CASSRPDSYEQYF
TGTGCCAGCAGCCGTCCCGACAGTTACGAGCAGTACTTC
>NA|TRBV10-3|TRBJ2-1|TRBD2
CAIRPGGDRLYEQFF
TGTGCCATCAGGCCGGGGGGGGATAGGTTGTATGAGCAGTTCTTC
>NA|TRBV18|TRBJ2-2|TRBD2
CASSPREGTGELFF
TGTGCCAGCTCACCAAGGGAGGGCACCGGGGAGCTGTTTTTT
>NA|TRBV7-9|TRBJ2-3|NA
CASRLDSSGGDTQYF
TGTGCCAGCAGACTGGACTCCTCGGGCGGAGATACGCAGTATTTT
>NA|TRBV6-5|TRBJ2-2|NA
CASSYDSGTGELFF
TGTGCCAGCAGTTACGACAGCGGGACCGGGGAGCTGTTTTTT
>NA|TRBV5-6|TRBJ2-7|NA
CASSLAEREYEQYF
TGTGCCAGCAGCTTGGCCGAGCGTGAGTACGAGCAGTACTTC
>NA|TRBV12-3/TRBV12-4|TRBJ1-3|NA
CASSVGTGNTIYF
TGTGCCAGCAGCGTCGGGACTGGAAACACCATATATTTT
>NA|TRBV11-3|TRBJ2-7|TRBD1
CASSLGWTGEQYF
TGTGCCAGCAGCTTAGGTTGGACAGGCGAGCAGTACTTC
>NA|TRBV9|TRBJ2-7|NA
CASSVDTRRGPKGYEQYF
TGTGCCAGCAGCGTAGACACCCGCCGGGGTCCCAAGGGCTACGAGCAGTACTTC
>NA|TRBV5-1|TRBJ2-1|NA
CASTPTGTYNEQFF
TGCGCCAGCACCCCGACAGGAACCTACAATGAGCAGTTCTTC
>NA|TRBV5-4|TRBJ2-7|NA
CASSLRGYEQYF
TGTGCCAGCAGCTTACGGGGCTACGAGCAGTACTTC
>NA|TRBV18|TRBJ2-5|NA
CASSPAASSPETQYF
TGTGCCAGCTCACCAGCGGCTAGCTCGCCGGAGACCCAGTACTTC
>NA|TRBV6-7|TRBJ2-1|TRBD2
CASSSAGLGGNEQFF
TGTGCCAGCAGTTCTGCGGGACTAGGTGGGAATGAGCAGTTCTTC
>NA|TRBV20-1|TRBJ2-3|TRBD2
CSASLLAGNSDTQYF
TGCAGTGCTAGTTTACTAGCGGGAAATTCCGATACGCAGTATTTT
>NA|TRBV4-2|TRBJ1-5|TRBD1
CASSQLSGGAYYSNQPQHF
TGTGCCAGCAGCCAGTTATCAGGGGGTGCCTATTATAGCAATCAGCCCCAGCATTTT
>NA|TRBV19|TRBJ2-6|TRBD1
CASTKQGGANVLTF
TGTGCCAGTACGAAACAGGGGGGGGCCAACGTCCTGACTTTC
>NA|TRBV7-2|TRBJ2-7|NA
CASSLGGRSGSFRFDEQYF
TGTGCCAGCAGCTTAGGCGGAAGGTCAGGGTCATTTCGGTTCGACGAGCAGTACTTC
>NA|TRBV15|TRBJ1-1|TRBD1
CATSEDRSHTEAFF
TGTGCCACCAGCGAGGACAGGTCCCACACTGAAGCTTTCTTT
>medium-sized|TRBV19|TRBJ1-2|TRBD1
CASTEGQSYGYTF
TGTGCCAGCACCGAGGGACAGAGCTATGGCTACACCTTC
>few|TRBV27|TRBJ1-1|TRBD1
CASSRSVDRATEAFF
TGTGCCAGCAGCCGTTCCGTAGACAGGGCGACTGAAGCTTTCTTT
>NA|TRBV14|TRBJ2-3|TRBD2
CASSQDRLSWASGSTDTQYF
TGTGCCAGCAGCCAAGACCGTCTATCTTGGGCTAGCGGGAGCACAGATACGCAGTATTTT
>NA|TRBV7-2|TRBJ2-7|NA
CASSLVRAQHEQYF
TGTGCCAGCAGCTTAGTCAGGGCTCAGCACGAGCAGTACTTC
>NA|TRBV2|TRBJ2-3|NA
CASSSGGGTDTQYF
TGTGCCAGCAGTTCGGGGGGCGGCACAGATACGCAGTATTTT
>NA|TRBV9|TRBJ2-1|TRBD1
CASSVAQGANEQFF
TGTGCCAGCAGCGTAGCTCAGGGGGCCAATGAGCAGTTCTTC
>NA|TRBV5-6|TRBJ1-4|TRBD1
CASSPDRAQATNEKLFF
TGTGCCAGCAGCCCGGACAGGGCACAAGCAACTAATGAAAAACTGTTTTTT
>once|TRBV11-3|TRBJ2-3|TRBD2
CASSPGTSGSADTQYF
TGTGCCAGCAGCCCCGGGACTAGCGGGAGCGCAGATACGCAGTATTTT
>NA|TRBV27|TRBJ2-4|NA
CASSPITITPGAKNIQYF
TGTGCCAGCAGTCCGATTACCATTACCCCGGGAGCCAAAAACATTCAGTACTTC
>NA|TRBV3-1/TRBV3-2|TRBJ2-4|TRBD1
CASSLGQGENIQYF
TGTGCCAGCAGCCTCGGACAGGGTGAGAACATTCAGTACTTC
>NA|TRBV21-1|TRBJ2-3|NA
CASSKPQVDSGGKTDTQYF
TGTGCCAGCAGCAAACCCCAAGTGGATAGCGGGGGCAAAACAGATACGCAGTATTTT
>NA|TRBV7-3|TRBJ2-1|NA
CASSPIGDGVLIF
TGTGCCAGCAGCCCTATAGGGGATGGTGTTCTAATCTTC
>NA|TRBV28|TRBJ1-2|NA
CASSLIRDYGYTF
TGTGCCAGCAGTTTAATCAGGGACTATGGCTACACCTTC
>NA|TRBV5-6|TRBJ2-5|NA
CASSLGAIQETQYF
TGTGCCAGCAGCTTGGGGGCAATTCAAGAGACCCAGTACTTC
>NA|TRBV9|TRBJ1-1|NA
CASSVGPGAEAFF
TGTGCCAGCAGCGTAGGTCCGGGGGCTGAAGCTTTCTTT
>NA|TRBV19|TRBJ2-1|NA
CASSTQLVETFYNEQFF
TGTGCCAGTAGTACCCAACTAGTAGAAACTTTCTACAATGAGCAGTTCTTC
>NA|TRBV4-2|TRBJ2-2|TRBD2
CASSQVVGTSVPGELFF
TGTGCCAGCAGCCAAGTAGTAGGGACTAGCGTACCCGGGGAGCTGTTTTTT
>few|TRBV12-3/TRBV12-4|TRBJ1-1|NA
CASKKQGGAFF
TGTGCCAGCAAAAAACAGGGCGGTGCTTTCTTT
>NA|TRBV28|TRBJ1-2|NA
CASDSSGGLYGYTF
TGTGCCAGCGATTCTTCGGGGGGGCTCTATGGCTACACCTTC
>NA|TRBV6-4|TRBJ2-7|TRBD2
CASSDPGLASYEQYF
TGTGCCAGCAGTGACCCTGGACTAGCATCCTACGAGCAGTACTTC
>NA|TRBV19|TRBJ2-1|TRBD1
CASSSTGVTYNEQFF
TGTGCCAGTAGTTCGACAGGGGTGACCTACAATGAGCAGTTCTTC
>NA|TRBV25-1|TRBJ2-1|NA
CASSEFGGVGNEQFF
TGTGCCAGCAGTGAATTCGGGGGAGTGGGTAATGAGCAGTTCTTC
>NA|TRBV14|TRBJ1-6|NA
CASSRVTEYNSPLHF
TGTGCCAGCAGCCGAGTGACAGAGTATAATTCACCCCTCCACTTT
>few|TRBV5-6|TRBJ1-5|TRBD1
CASSLGQVSNQPQHF
TGTGCCAGCAGCTTAGGACAGGTTAGCAATCAGCCCCAGCATTTT
>NA|TRBV6-1|TRBJ1-4|TRBD1
CASSGPRTGGREKLFF
TGTGCCAGCAGTGGGCCCAGGACAGGGGGCCGGGAAAAACTGTTTTTT
>NA|TRBV5-4|TRBJ2-5|TRBD1
CASSWTMDRGGQYF
TGTGCCAGCAGCTGGACCATGGACAGGGGAGGCCAGTACTTC
>NA|TRBV28|TRBJ1-6|NA
CASRIPGQGMNPLHF
TGTGCCAGCAGAATCCCGGGACAAGGAATGAATCCCCTCCACTTT
>NA|TRBV18|TRBJ2-7|TRBD2
CASSSSSGGAAASYEQYF
TGTGCCAGCTCCTCCTCCAGCGGGGGGGCTGCTGCCTCCTACGAGCAGTACTTC
>NA|TRBV27|TRBJ1-3|NA
CASRRTGISGNTIYF
TGTGCCAGCAGAAGGACGGGAATCTCTGGAAACACCATATATTTT
>NA|TRBV14|TRBJ2-5|TRBD2
CASSQDNGGLAYQETQYF
TGTGCCAGCAGCCAAGATAATGGGGGACTAGCCTACCAAGAGACCCAGTACTTC
>NA|TRBV5-4|TRBJ1-6|NA
CASTQSPGEGSPLHF
TGTGCCAGCACCCAAAGTCCAGGGGAAGGATCACCCCTCCACTTT
>NA|TRBV27|TRBJ2-3|TRBD2
CASRGLAGSTDTQYF
TGTGCCAGCAGAGGACTAGCGGGTAGCACAGATACGCAGTATTTT
>once|TRBV6-6|TRBJ2-5|TRBD2
CATGKREQETQYF
TGTGCCACCGGAAAGCGGGAGCAAGAGACCCAGTACTTC